This T cell receptor beta chain derives from a study of blood T cell repertoires in COVID-19. This CDR3 has 15 amino acids. V was shortened by 6 bases and J by 7 bases, with 18 bases between the two germline ends. Per the germline V gene, CDR1 is MDHEN and CDR2 is SYDVKM. Sequenced by immunoSEQ multiplex PCR; TCRdb stores in-frame clones only, minus some. The data hold 72,000 or so clones, with approximately 86% observed a single time. Only one count was recorded for this clone. Sequenced input: peripheral blood. The V call is TRBV28, the J call TRBJ2-2, with D perhaps matching TRBD1 (6 bases). The clonotype comes from a woman in her sixties with acute or convalescent COVID-19. This CDR3 is CASRRATGRNGELFF. The CDR3 region has the DNA TGTGCCAGCAGGCGGGCAACAGGGAGAAACGGGGAGCTGTTTTTT. Looking up the rest from reference TRBV28 and TRBJ2-2 gives the full variable domain: DVKVTQSSRYLVKRTGEKVFLECVQDMDHENMFWYRQDPGLGLRLIYFSYDVKMKEKGDIPEGYSVSREKKERFSLILESASTNQTSMYLCASRRATGRNGELFFGEGSRLTVL.